These 14 T cell receptor beta chains share one sample of origin, sequenced in a study of shared clonotypes between healthy human individuals. Assay used: immunoSEQ multiplex PCR; TCRdb lists only in-frame clones, some missing. Of roughly 2,000,000 clones in the sample, 85% to 95% are singletons; the top ten hold around 1.7%. Cells designated naive CD8 were CD45RO-negative and were positively selected for CCR7, with terminally differentiated effector memory CD45RA+ cells excluded. Sequenced: naive CD8+ T cells from PBMCs. These TCRs come from a man in his late teens or twenties in good health. Some clones in this sample may be carry-over from other donors' samples.

The gene calls are TRBV7-9 and TRBJ1-2; D possibly corresponds to TRBD1 (6 bases). The CDR3 is 15 residues long. Germline CDR1 and CDR2: SEHNR and FQNEAQ (reference sequence). Trimming took off 5 bases at V and 4 bases at J, with 17 bases between the two ends. CDR3: CASSQGQGPLYGYTF. CDR3 DNA sequence: TGTGCCAGCAGCCAGGGGCAGGGGCCCCTCTATGGCTACACCTTC. Filled out from reference TRBV7-9 and TRBJ1-2, the complete variable domain reads DTGVSQNPRHKITKRGQNVTFRCDPISEHNRLYWYRQTLGQGPEFLTYFQNEAQLEKSRLLSDRFSAERPKGSFSTLEIQRTEQGDSAMYLCASSQGQGPLYGYTFGSGTRLTVV.

The V gene is TRBV27, the J gene TRBJ2-7, with 7 bases fitting TRBD1. Trimming took 6 bases from V and 4 from J; bases not matched to a gene: 15. The CDR3 runs 16 residues. Germline V lookup: CDR1 MNHEY, CDR2 SMNVEV (reference sequence). CDR3 nucleotides: TGTGCCAGCAGAGCCCAGGGACAGAGCCAGAATTACGAGCAGTACTTC. It encodes CASRAQGQSQNYEQYF.

This chain uses TRBV9 with TRBJ1-1; 7 nucleotides align to TRBD1. Trimming removed 2 bases from V and 2 bases from J; junction bases left unmatched: 6. The germline V gene has CDR1 SGDLS and CDR2 YYNGEE. The CDR3 consists of 15 residues. The CDR3 bases are TGTGCCAGCAGCGTTTTCGGAGGGGGCAACACTGAAGCTTTCTTT. Translation: CASSVFGGGNTEAFF.

The gene calls are TRBV27 and TRBJ1-2; 7 bases match TRBD1. Per the germline V gene, CDR1 is MNHEY and CDR2 is SMNVEV (reference sequence). Trimming removed 2 bases from V and 5 bases from J; junction bases left unmatched: 8. The CDR3 sequence is 15 residues long. The CDR3, as DNA: TGTGCCAGCAGTTTACGGATAGGGGGCGCTTATGGCTACACCTTC. It encodes CASSLRIGGAYGYTF.

J is TRBJ2-3 and V is TRBV16; 7 positions match TRBD2. CDR3 length: 17 amino acids. Germline CDR1 is KGHSY and CDR2 is FQNENV. With 0 bases clipped from V and 5 bases from J, the junction kept 11 bases outside the gene matches. The CDR3 DNA reads TGTGCCAGCAGCCAATCTCTCTTCGCGGGAGATATAGATACGCAGTATTTT. It translates to CASSQSLFAGDIDTQYF.

The V gene is TRBV9, the J gene TRBJ2-7, with D possibly TRBD1 on 5 matching bases. The CDR3 consists of 14 residues. Per germline, CDR1 SGDLS and CDR2 YYNGEE. The V gene lost 0 bases and the J gene lost 6 bases, with 13 bases spanning the gap. The CDR3 sequence is CASSVGDSPIEQYF. The CDR3 DNA reads as TGTGCCAGCAGCGTAGGCGACAGCCCGATCGAGCAGTACTTC. Filled out from reference TRBV9 and TRBJ2-7, the complete variable domain reads DSGVTQTPKHLITATGQRVTLRCSPRSGDLSVYWYQQSLDQGLQFLIQYYNGEERAKGNILERFSAQQFPDLHSELNLSSLELGDSALYFCASSVGDSPIEQYFGPGTRLTVT.

This clone was observed once. The rearrangement uses TRBV19 and TRBJ1-2; D unclear. Trimming cost V 6 bases and J 7 bases, with 12 bases left between them. This CDR3 is 12 amino acids long. Germline V CDR1 and CDR2: LNHDA, SQIVND (reference sequence). CDR3 protein: CASSGRVGGYTF. The CDR3 nucleotides are TGTGCCAGTAGCGGACGGGTAGGTGGCTACACCTTC.

The chain uses TRBV28 and TRBJ1-2; tentative D call: TRBD1 (6 bases). The CDR3 totals 14 residues. V was pared by 7 bases and J by 4 bases, with 16 bases between. Germline V gene lookup returns CDR1 MDHEN and CDR2 SYDVKM. CDR3 DNA sequence: TGTGCCAGCATCCAGGGGAGCTGGACCTATGGCTACACCTTC. This encodes CASIQGSWTYGYTF.

This clone came up a few times. V usage is TRBV7-9 and J usage is TRBJ2-2, with 8 bases that match TRBD1. Unmatched junction bases numbered 14, after V lost 5 bases and J lost 0 bases. Germline V gene sequence: CDR1 SEHNR, CDR2 FQNEAQ (reference sequence). The CDR3 sequence is 19 residues long. This chain's CDR3 is CASSSLVDRATSNTGELFF. As DNA, the CDR3 is TGTGCCAGCAGCAGCTTGGTGGACAGGGCCACATCGAACACCGGGGAGCTGTTTTTT.

On this clone itself: Other DNA sequences of this sample code for an identical CDR3. The V gene is TRBV9, the J gene TRBJ2-1; 14 bases align to TRBD2. After removal of 3 bases from V and 7 bases from J, the junction contained 3 bases not matched to a gene. The germline gives CDR1 SGDLS, CDR2 YYNGEE. The CDR3 runs 15 residues. The chain's CDR3 is CASSAGLAGVNEQFF. The CDR3 bases are TGTGCCAGCAGCGCGGGACTAGCGGGAGTAAATGAGCAGTTCTTC.

This rearrangement joins TRBV5-1 to TRBJ2-7, with TRBD2 matching 7 bases. V trimming: 4 bases; J trimming: 3 bases; junction bases outside the gene matches: 13. Germline V gene data show CDR1 as SGHRS and CDR2 as YFSETQ. The CDR3 loop spans 16 amino acids. The CDR3 DNA reads as TGCGCCAGCAGCCCAAACTCGGTAGCGGGCTTCTACGAGCAGTACTTC. This sequence encodes CASSPNSVAGFYEQYF.

The J gene is TRBJ2-7, the V gene TRBV14; tentative D call: TRBD1 (6 bases). CDR3 length equals 15 residues. Trimming removed 1 base from V and 6 bases from J, with 16 bases in between. Per the germline V gene, CDR1 is SGHDN and CDR2 is FVKESK. DNA of the CDR3: TGTGCCAGCAGCCAAGTAGCCTTACAGGGCACCGAGCAGTACTTC. It codes for CASSQVALQGTEQYF.

This chain uses TRBV30 with TRBJ1-4; TRBD1 agrees at 9 bases. The CDR3 contains 12 residues. Germline-derived CDR1 and CDR2 are GTSNPN and SVGIG (reference sequence). Trimming at V came to 4 bases and at J to 12 bases, leaving 6 bases not matched to a gene. The CDR3 loop reads CAWTQDRGQLFF. DNA of the CDR3: TGTGCCTGGACCCAGGACAGGGGTCAACTGTTTTTT.

This chain links TRBV6-1 with TRBJ2-7; D might be TRBD2 (6 bases). Germline CDR1 reads MNHNS; CDR2 reads SASEGT. The V and J ends lost 4 bases and 1 base respectively, with 11 bases between them. This CDR3 has 14 residues. CDR3 nucleotides: TGTGCCAGCAGTGTCGGGACTTCGTCCTACGAGCAGTACTTC. Translating it yields CASSVGTSSYEQYF.